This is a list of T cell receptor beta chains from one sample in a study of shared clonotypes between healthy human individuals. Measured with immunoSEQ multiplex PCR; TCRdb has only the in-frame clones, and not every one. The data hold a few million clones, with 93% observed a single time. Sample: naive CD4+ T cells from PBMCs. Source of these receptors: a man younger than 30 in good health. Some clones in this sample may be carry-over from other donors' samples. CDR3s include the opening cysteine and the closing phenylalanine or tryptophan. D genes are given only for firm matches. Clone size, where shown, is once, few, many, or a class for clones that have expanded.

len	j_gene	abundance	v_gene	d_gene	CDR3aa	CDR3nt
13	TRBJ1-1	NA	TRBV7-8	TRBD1	CASSSRTGTEAFF	TGTGCCAGCAGCTCAAGGACAGGCACTGAAGCTTTCTTT
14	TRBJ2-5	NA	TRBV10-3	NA	CAISESGYQETQYF	TGTGCCATCAGTGAGTCAGGGTACCAAGAGACCCAGTACTTC
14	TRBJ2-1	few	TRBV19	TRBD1	CASTPRTGHNEQFF	TGTGCCAGTACGCCGAGGACAGGGCACAATGAGCAGTTCTTC
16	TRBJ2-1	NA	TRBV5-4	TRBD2	CASSLDGGSSYNEQFF	TGTGCCAGCAGCTTGGACGGCGGGAGCTCCTACAATGAGCAGTTCTTC
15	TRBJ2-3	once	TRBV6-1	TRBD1	CASTPDRGFTDTQYF	TGTGCCAGCACGCCGGACAGGGGGTTCACAGATACGCAGTATTTT
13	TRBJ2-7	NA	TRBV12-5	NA	CASGVGGGDEQYF	TGTGCTAGTGGTGTTGGAGGAGGTGACGAGCAGTACTTC
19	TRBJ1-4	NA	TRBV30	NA	CAWSVLRLTARATNEKLFF	TGTGCCTGGAGTGTACTCAGGCTGACGGCCCGCGCAACTAATGAAAAACTGTTTTTT
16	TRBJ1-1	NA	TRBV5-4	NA	CASSIRAGTPNTEAFF	TGTGCCAGCAGCATTCGGGCCGGGACACCGAACACTGAAGCTTTCTTT
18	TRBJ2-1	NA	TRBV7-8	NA	CASSPSRSGLGGYNEQFF	TGTGCCAGCAGCCCGTCCAGAAGCGGGCTTGGGGGGTACAATGAGCAGTTCTTC
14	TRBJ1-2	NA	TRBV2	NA	CASSEEKRNYGYTF	TGTGCCAGCAGTGAAGAAAAGCGGAACTATGGCTACACCTTC
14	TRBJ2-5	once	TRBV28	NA	CASSLDESRETQYF	TGTGCCAGCAGTTTAGACGAGAGCCGGGAGACCCAGTACTTC
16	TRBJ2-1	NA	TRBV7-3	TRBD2	CASSLSGASGINEQFF	TGTGCCAGCAGCTTAAGCGGCGCTAGCGGGATAAATGAGCAGTTCTTC
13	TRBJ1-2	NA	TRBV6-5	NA	CASSFLAQDGYTF	TGTGCCAGCAGTTTCCTCGCTCAGGATGGCTACACCTTC
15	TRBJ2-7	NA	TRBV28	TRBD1	CASSFSGQEVYEQYF	TGTGCCAGCAGTTTCTCTGGACAGGAAGTTTACGAGCAGTACTTC